The 8 T cell receptor beta chains below were found in one sample sequenced in a study of PD-1 blockade in classical Hodgkin lymphoma. Measured with immunoSEQ multiplex PCR; TCRdb has only the in-frame clones, and not every one. There are 25,000 to 30,000 clones in the sample; roughly four fifths occur only once, and around 10% lies in the top ten. Relapses following autologous stem cell transplantation were seen in all patients, with brentuximab vedotin exposure varying. This specimen was peripheral blood mononuclear cells (PBMCs), taken before the second cycle of nivolumab. The source of these receptors is a human donor with classical Hodgkin lymphoma.

The chain uses TRBV6-5 and TRBJ2-7; the match to TRBD2 covers 12 bases. This CDR3 region has 16 residues. The germline CDR1 and CDR2 sequences are MNHEY and SVGAGI. V was pared by 4 bases and J by 6 bases, with 10 bases of the junction left unmatched. The CDR3 region has the DNA TGTGCCAGCAGTTCCGGACTAGCGGGGAGGCTAGGCGAGCAGTACTTC. Translation: CASSSGLAGRLGEQYF.

This clone showed up just once. The rearrangement links TRBV4-1 to TRBJ2-7, with D perhaps TRBD1 (5 bases). V lost 3 bases and J 3 bases, leaving 18 bases between the germline ends. Germline V CDR1 and CDR2: MGHRA, YSYEKL. The CDR3 runs to 16 residues. The CDR3 DNA reads TGCGCCAGCAGCCATGAAGCTTGGACATTGAGCTACGAGCAGTACTTC. Translated: CASSHEAWTLSYEQYF.

V is TRBV19 and J is TRBJ2-7; a weak D match, TRBD1 (6 bases). From germline, CDR1 is LNHDA and CDR2 SQIVND (reference sequence). V dropped 6 bases and J dropped 5 bases, with 23 bases sitting between them. The CDR3 contains 16 residues. The CDR3 nucleotides are TGTGCCAGTAGGCTAAGGGGCAACAGGGAGAGCGACGAGCAGTACTTC. It translates to CASRLRGNRESDEQYF. Supplemented by reference TRBV19 and TRBJ2-7, the full variable domain reads DGGITQSPKYLFRKEGQNVTLSCEQNLNHDAMYWYRQDPGQGLRLIYYSQIVNDFQKGDIAEGYSVSREKKESFPLTVTSAQKNPTAFYLCASRLRGNRESDEQYFGPGTRLTVT.

The chain uses TRBV4-3 and TRBJ1-3, with 8 bases identical to TRBD1. The V gene end was trimmed by 3 bases and the J gene end by 4 bases; junction bases not matched to a gene: 5. The germline CDR1 and CDR2 sequences are LGHNA and YSLEER. CDR3 size: 15 residues. CDR3 region: CASSQDRAGGNTIYF. CDR3 in DNA: TGCGCCAGCAGCCAGGACAGGGCAGGAGGAAACACCATATATTTT.

V is TRBV7-2 and J is TRBJ2-6; TRBD2 matches 7 bases. Germline V CDR1 and CDR2: SGHTA, FQGNSA. The CDR3 covers 16 residues. J lost 0 bases, V lost 5 bases, and 4 bases had no gene match. In DNA, the CDR3 is TGTGCCAGCAGCCCCTCGGGGGGCTCTGGGGCCAACGTCCTGACTTTC. Protein product: CASSPSGGSGANVLTF.

This clone was seen a single time. This chain uses TRBV9 with TRBJ2-3; 8 bases align to TRBD2. The V gene's germline CDR1 is SGDLS and CDR2 YYNGEE. The J segment lost 3 bases and the V segment lost 3 bases, leaving 6 bases of the junction unmatched. This CDR3 comprises 15 residues. CDR3 DNA sequence: TGTGCCAGCAGCGCGTACGGCGGGGGGACAGATACGCAGTATTTT. This encodes CASSAYGGGTDTQYF.

The chain employs TRBV4-1 and TRBJ1-4, with 7 positions matching TRBD1. Germline values: CDR1 MGHRA, CDR2 YSYEKL. V lost 4 bases to trimming and J lost 7 bases; unmatched junction nucleotides: 6. The length of the CDR3 is 14 residues. CDR3 in DNA: TGCGCCAGCAGCCCCAGGGGGGTGGTTGAAAAACTGTTTTTT. Protein product: CASSPRGVVEKLFF.

CDR3 sequence reads: CASSLALAGGPSEQFF. CDR3 sequence (DNA): TGTGCCAGCAGCTTAGCCCTAGCGGGGGGGCCAAGTGAGCAGTTCTTC. The rearrangement joins TRBV11-2 to TRBJ2-1; TRBD2 aligns across 12 bases. CDR1 SGHAT and CDR2 FQNNGV come from the germline V gene. The CDR3 covers 16 residues. V lost 1 base, J lost 9 bases, and 7 bases stayed unmatched.